This entry lists 13 T cell receptor beta chains sequenced from one sample in a study of spatial heterogeneity in lung cancer. General study points: Higher tumor mutation counts went along with higher counts of expanded intratumoral alpha and beta TCRs.

Specified time point: sample taken at primary tumor resection. No cognate antigen is known for these TCRs. TCRdb reanalysed the 5' RACE reads using MiXCR and keeps one entry per CDR3 protein. The sample shows about 1,600 distinct CDR3 sequences, 16% of them seen only once. This specimen consisted of lung tumor tissue, obtained at surgery. All receptors come from a female donor with early-stage non-small cell lung cancer.

The chain employs TRBV4-3 and TRBJ1-3; no firm D call. Trimming stripped 0 bases from V and 2 bases from J, with 8 bases between. The length of the CDR3 is 15 residues. Germline V gene sequence: CDR1 LGHNA, CDR2 YSLEER. CDR3 sequence (DNA): TGCGCCAGCAGCCAAGATCCACTTACTGGAAACACCATATATTTT. As protein: CASSQDPLTGNTIYF.

This clonotype qualifies as large. The CDR3 reads CASSSPRGETQYF. The CDR3 nucleotides are TGTGCCAGCAGCTCACCCAGGGGAGAGACCCAGTACTTC. The chain is built from TRBV11-2 and TRBJ2-5; D may be TRBD1 (6 bases). Germline loops: CDR1 SGHAT, CDR2 FQNNGV. This CDR3 has 13 residues. The V end was cut by 4 bases, the J end by 4 bases, with 10 bases between.

By share, this clonotype counts as large (0.1 to 1%). This chain uses TRBV6-5 with TRBJ2-2; maybe TRBD2 (7 bases). V was trimmed by 2 bases and J by 5 bases, leaving 15 bases between them. Germline loops: CDR1 MNHEY, CDR2 SVGAGI. The CDR3 covers 16 residues. CDR3 loop: CASSYRGGLRTGELFF. The CDR3, as DNA: TGTGCCAGCAGTTACAGGGGGGGGCTCCGGACCGGGGAGCTGTTTTTT.

The V and J genes are TRBV20-1 and TRBJ2-1; D unresolved. Germline CDR1 reads DFQATT; CDR2 reads SNEGSKA (reference sequence). The ends were cut back, 4 bases at V and 7 bases at J, with 11 bases in the middle. The CDR3 loop spans 12 amino acids. The CDR3 bases are TGCAGTGCTAAACCAATTCCGAATGAGCAGTTCTTC. It encodes CSAKPIPNEQFF.

This clonotype is deemed medium-sized (0.01 to 0.1%). V gene TRBV28 combines with J gene TRBJ1-1; D is perhaps TRBD1 (6 bases). CDR3 length: 16 amino acids. The germline V gene encodes CDR1 MDHEN and CDR2 SYDVKM. Deletions cut 2 bases from V and 4 bases from J, with 17 bases between. CDR3 protein: CASSLGVQGVSTEAFF. CDR3 DNA: TGTGCCAGCAGTTTAGGGGTACAGGGCGTGAGCACTGAAGCTTTCTTT.

The V and J genes are TRBV12-5 and TRBJ2-3; D is uncertain. V shed 8 bases and J shed 1 base, with 7 bases lying between them. The CDR3 consists of 12 residues. CDR1 and CDR2 (germline): LGHNT, FRNRAP. In DNA form, the CDR3 reads TGTGCTAGTAGATTCGGCACAGATACGCAGTATTTT. Amino acid sequence: CASRFGTDTQYF.

By share, this clonotype ranks as large (0.1 to 1%). V is TRBV5-1 and J is TRBJ2-3; 7 bases map to TRBD2. With V trimmed by 6 bases and J by 0 bases, 1 base remained unmatched. This CDR3 is built from 13 residues. From germline, CDR1 is SGHRS and CDR2 YFSETQ. CDR3 loop: CASKRDSTDTQYF. CDR3 in DNA: TGCGCCAGCAAGCGGGACAGCACAGATACGCAGTATTTT. The whole variable domain, filled in from reference TRBV5-1 and TRBJ2-3, reads KAGVTQTPRYLIKTRGQQVTLSCSPISGHRSVSWYQQTPGQGLQFLFEYFSETQRNKGNFPGRFSGRQFSNSRSEMNVSTLELGDSALYLCASKRDSTDTQYFGPGTRLTVL.

The chain couples TRBV4-3 to TRBJ1-2; D not certain. The CDR3 has 14 residues. V was cut by 1 base and J by 5 bases, with 11 bases left in between. Germline-derived CDR1 and CDR2 are LGHNA and YSLEER. The CDR3 sequence is CASSQARAGYGYTF. The CDR3 coding sequence is TGCGCCAGCAGCCAAGCGAGGGCAGGATATGGCTACACCTTC.

The genes are TRBV4-3 and TRBJ2-7; no clear D. The CDR3 has 12 amino acids. The germline V gene encodes CDR1 LGHNA and CDR2 YSLEER. The germline V and J ends were trimmed by 5 bases and 3 bases, with 8 bases remaining between them. Written as DNA, the CDR3 is TGCGCCAGCAGCTCACAATACTACGAGCAGTACTTC. It codes for CASSSQYYEQYF.

This clonotype is labeled medium-sized. This chain connects TRBV12-3 or TRBV12-4 to TRBJ1-6; unclear D gene. The germline V and J ends were trimmed by 3 bases and 12 bases, with 9 bases remaining between them. The CDR3 extends over 12 amino acids. The CDR3, as DNA: TGTGCCAGCAGTTTGGGCACCCAACCCCTCCACTTT. Amino acid sequence: CASSLGTQPLHF.

This clonotype came up a few times. DNA for the CDR3: TGTGCCAGCAGCCTTCAGGGGTACTATGGCTACACCTTC. Translation gives CASSLQGYYGYTF. The V and J genes are TRBV5-6 and TRBJ1-2; tentatively, D is TRBD1 (6 bases). This CDR3 contains 13 residues. Germline V gives CDR1 SGHDT, CDR2 YYEEEE. The V gene lost 4 bases and the J gene lost 3 bases, with 10 bases spanning the gap.

In its sample, this clonotype is medium-sized. V gene TRBV7-9 combines with J gene TRBJ1-4, with D uncertain. CDR1 and CDR2 from the germline V gene are SEHNR and FQNEAQ (reference sequence). The CDR3 runs to 13 residues. Trimming cost V 1 base and J 11 bases, with 11 bases left between them. The chain's CDR3 is CASSLEARDKLFF. Here the CDR3 DNA reads TGTGCCAGCAGCTTAGAGGCCAGAGACAAACTGTTTTTT.

This clonotype has at least ten counts. V gene TRBV3-1 combines with J gene TRBJ2-7; 12 positions match TRBD2. Germline V gene lookup returns CDR1 LGHDT and CDR2 YNNKEL (reference sequence). V was pared by 5 bases and J by 5 bases, with 4 bases of the junction left unmatched. CDR3 length: 14 amino acids. The CDR3 loop reads CASSLTSGGHEQYF. CDR3 in DNA: TGTGCCAGCAGCTTGACTAGCGGGGGCCACGAGCAGTACTTC.